This entry features one T cell receptor beta chain sequence. Its cognate antigen is unknown. Germline-derived CDR1 and CDR2 are MNHNS and SASEGT. The CDR3 has 15 residues. These data originate in a study of cytomegalovirus exposure and HLA in healthy donors. Findings of the study overall: The analysis excluded some indistinguishable V segments, including TRBV6-2 and TRBV6-3. A cluster of highly shared sequence variants was likely a sequencing artifact. When analyzed later, the rates of TCR association showed variation by HLA locus, with DRB1 the most and HLA-C the fewest. According to a later analysis, donors in an Asian-associated ancestry cluster reportedly had fewer N-insertions than the 666-donor mean.

Primers included in the PCR were 60 Vbeta and 13 Jbeta primers. TCRdb keeps only in-frame clones here, not all; method: immunoSEQ multiplex PCR. This sample's clone table lists around 130,000 clones. The sample taken for sequencing was PBMCs. This sequence was found in a woman aged 40 to 55 in good health and CMV-seronegative. The rearrangement joins TRBV6-1 to TRBJ2-5; TRBD1 aligns across 8 bases. The better agreement between TRBJ2-7 and the DNA end casts doubt on the J call. CDR3 nucleotides: TGTGCCAGCAGTGAGCGGACAGGGACATCCTACGAGCAGTACTTC. Translating it yields CASSERTGTSYEQYF.